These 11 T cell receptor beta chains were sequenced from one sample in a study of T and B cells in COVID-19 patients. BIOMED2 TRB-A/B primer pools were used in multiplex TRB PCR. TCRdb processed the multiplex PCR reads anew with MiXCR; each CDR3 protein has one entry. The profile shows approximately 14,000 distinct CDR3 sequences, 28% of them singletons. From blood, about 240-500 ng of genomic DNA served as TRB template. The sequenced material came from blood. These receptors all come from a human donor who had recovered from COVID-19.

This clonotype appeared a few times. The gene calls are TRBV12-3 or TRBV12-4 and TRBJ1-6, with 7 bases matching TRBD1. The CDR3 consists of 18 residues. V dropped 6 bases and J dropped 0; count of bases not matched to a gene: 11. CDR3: CASSFRQGGSSYNSPLHF. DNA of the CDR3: TGTGCCAGCAGCTTTCGACAGGGAGGGAGCTCCTATAATTCACCCCTCCACTTT.

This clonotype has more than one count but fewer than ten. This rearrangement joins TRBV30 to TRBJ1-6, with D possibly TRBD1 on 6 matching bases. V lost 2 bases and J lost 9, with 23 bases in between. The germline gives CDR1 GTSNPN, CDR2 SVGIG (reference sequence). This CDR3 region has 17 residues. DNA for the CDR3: TGTGCCTGGAGTCTGACCCCGCGGGGGGGCGTCGGTTCACCCCTCCACTTT. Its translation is CAWSLTPRGGVGSPLHF.

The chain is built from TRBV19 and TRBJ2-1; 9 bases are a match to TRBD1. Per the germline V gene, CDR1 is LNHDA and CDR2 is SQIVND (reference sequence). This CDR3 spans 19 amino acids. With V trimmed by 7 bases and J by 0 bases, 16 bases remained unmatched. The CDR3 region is CASTPRPLQGASSYNEQFF. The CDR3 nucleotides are TGTGCCAGTACCCCTAGGCCGTTACAGGGGGCGAGCTCCTACAATGAGCAGTTCTTC.

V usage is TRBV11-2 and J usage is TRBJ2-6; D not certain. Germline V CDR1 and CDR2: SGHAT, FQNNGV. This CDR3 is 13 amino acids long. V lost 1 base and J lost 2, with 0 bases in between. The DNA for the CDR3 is TGTGCCAGCAGCTTAGCTGGGGCCAACGTCCTGACTTTC. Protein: CASSLAGANVLTF. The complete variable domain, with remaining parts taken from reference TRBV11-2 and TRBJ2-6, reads EAGVAQSPRYKIIEKRQSVAFWCNPISGHATLYWYQQILGQGPKLLIQFQNNGVVDDSQLPKDRFSAERLKGVDSTLKIQPAKLEDSAVYLCASSLAGANVLTFGAGSRLTVL.

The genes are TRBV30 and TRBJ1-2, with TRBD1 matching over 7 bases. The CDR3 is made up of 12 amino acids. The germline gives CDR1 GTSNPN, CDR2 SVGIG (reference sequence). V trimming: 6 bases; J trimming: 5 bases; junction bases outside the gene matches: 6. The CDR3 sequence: CACLTGSYGYTF. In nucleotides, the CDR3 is TGTGCCTGCCTGACAGGGAGTTATGGCTACACCTTC.

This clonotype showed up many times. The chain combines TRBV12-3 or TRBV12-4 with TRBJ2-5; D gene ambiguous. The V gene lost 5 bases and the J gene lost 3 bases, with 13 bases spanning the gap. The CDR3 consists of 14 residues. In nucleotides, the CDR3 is TGTGCCAGCAGTCGTTGGCCTAGGGAAGAGACCCAGTACTTC. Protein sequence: CASSRWPREETQYF.

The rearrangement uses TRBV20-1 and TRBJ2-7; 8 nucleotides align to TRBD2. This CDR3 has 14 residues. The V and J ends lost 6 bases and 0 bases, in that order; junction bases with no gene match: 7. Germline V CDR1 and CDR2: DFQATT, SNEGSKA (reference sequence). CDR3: CSAYSGVSSYEQYF. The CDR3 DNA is TGCAGTGCCTATAGCGGGGTAAGCTCCTACGAGCAGTACTTC.

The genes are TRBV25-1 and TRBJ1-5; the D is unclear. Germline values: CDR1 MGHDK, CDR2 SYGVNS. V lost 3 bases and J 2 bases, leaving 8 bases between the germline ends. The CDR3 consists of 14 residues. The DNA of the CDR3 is TGTGCCAGCAGTGAGGGTGTAGGCAATCAGCCCCAGCATTTT. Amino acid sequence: CASSEGVGNQPQHF. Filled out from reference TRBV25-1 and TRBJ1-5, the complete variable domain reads EADIYQTPRYLVIGTGKKITLECSQTMGHDKMYWYQQDPGMELHLIHYSYGVNSTEKGDLSSESTVSRIRTEHFPLTLESARPSHTSQYLCASSEGVGNQPQHFGDGTRLSIL.

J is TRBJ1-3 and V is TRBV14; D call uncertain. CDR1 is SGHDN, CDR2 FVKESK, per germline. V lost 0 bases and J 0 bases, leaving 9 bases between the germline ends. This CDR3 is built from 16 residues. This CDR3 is CASSQEIGISGNTIYF. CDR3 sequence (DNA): TGTGCCAGCAGCCAAGAGATAGGGATCTCTGGAAACACCATATATTTT.

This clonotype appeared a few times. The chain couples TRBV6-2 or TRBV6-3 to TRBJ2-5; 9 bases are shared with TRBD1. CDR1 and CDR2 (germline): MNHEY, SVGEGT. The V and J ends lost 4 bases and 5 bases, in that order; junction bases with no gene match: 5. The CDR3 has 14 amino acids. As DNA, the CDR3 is TGTGCCAGCAGTTTTACAGGGGGCAGGGAGACCCAGTACTTC. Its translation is CASSFTGGRETQYF.

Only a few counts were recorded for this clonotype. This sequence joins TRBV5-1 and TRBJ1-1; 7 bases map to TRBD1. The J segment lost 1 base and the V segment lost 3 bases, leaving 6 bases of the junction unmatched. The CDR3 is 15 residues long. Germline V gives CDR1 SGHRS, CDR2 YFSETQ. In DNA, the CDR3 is TGCGCCAGCAGCTCCGGGACAGAAAAGAACACTGAAGCTTTCTTT. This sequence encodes CASSSGTEKNTEAFF.